The rows below give T cell receptor beta chains drawn from one sample of a study of brain T cells in children with intractable seizures. This table comes from immunoSEQ multiplex PCR, and its TCRdb copy is limited to in-frame clones, with some not included. Of approximately 330,000 clones listed, 93% were seen once; the top ten hold 5.7%. Sequences were derived from peripheral blood, sampled roughly 5 months after surgery. These receptors originate from a boy under three years old with tuberous sclerosis and intractable seizures. CDR3s include the opening cysteine and the closing phenylalanine or tryptophan. The D gene is left open where the match is weak. Some rows mark clone size as missing; the rest say once, few, many or name a class of expanded clone.

V gene	clone size	J gene	D gene	CDR3 protein	CDR3 DNA
TRBV27	NA	TRBJ1-6	NA	CASSLMGHQVSPLHF	TGTGCCAGCAGTCTAATGGGACACCAAGTTTCACCCCTCCACTTT
TRBV9	NA	TRBJ2-5	TRBD1	CASSGTGKTQYF	TGTGCCAGCAGCGGGACAGGGAAGACCCAGTACTTC
TRBV6-5	NA	TRBJ2-3	NA	CASWRPWDTDTQYF	TGTGCCTCTTGGAGGCCCTGGGACACAGATACGCAGTATTTT
TRBV11-2	NA	TRBJ2-7	NA	CASSIYRRVSYEQYF	TGTGCCAGCAGCATCTACAGGAGGGTCTCCTACGAGCAGTACTTC
TRBV4-1	NA	TRBJ2-1	NA	CASSQVGSSGQFF	TGCGCCAGCAGCCAAGTTGGGTCCTCGGGGCAGTTCTTC
TRBV6-5	NA	TRBJ2-5	NA	CASSPGFGGQETQYF	TGTGCCAGCAGTCCAGGGTTTGGGGGCCAAGAGACCCAGTACTTC
TRBV4-1	NA	TRBJ2-5	NA	CASSQGNNGETQYF	TGCGCCAGCAGCCAAGGAAACAACGGGGAGACCCAGTACTTC
TRBV9	NA	TRBJ2-3	TRBD2	CASTVIGTSGSGSHTRDTQYF	TGTGCCAGCACCGTTATAGGGACTAGCGGGAGTGGTAGTCACACGAGGGATACGCAGTATTTT
TRBV11-2	once	TRBJ1-5	NA	CASSLGGVGQPQHF	TGTGCCAGCAGCTTGGGGGGGGTAGGACAGCCCCAGCATTTT
TRBV6-6	NA	TRBJ2-7	NA	CASSMRERYEQYF	TGTGCCAGCAGTATGAGGGAGAGGTACGAGCAGTACTTC
TRBV28	once	TRBJ1-1	TRBD1	CASGPGTGRTEAFF	TGTGCCAGCGGGCCCGGGACAGGGAGGACTGAAGCTTTCTTT
TRBV2	NA	TRBJ1-3	TRBD1	CASRGTGNGNTIYF	TGTGCCAGCAGGGGGACAGGGAATGGAAACACCATATATTTT
TRBV5-4	NA	TRBJ2-3	TRBD1	CASRDGDRGQDTQYF	TGTGCCAGCAGGGACGGGGACAGGGGGCAAGATACGCAGTATTTT
TRBV29-1	once	TRBJ1-1	NA	CSVLTVNTEAFF	TGCAGCGTTCTCACAGTGAACACTGAAGCTTTCTTT
TRBV19	NA	TRBJ1-1	NA	CASGPGSRMNTEAFF	TGTGCCAGTGGCCCAGGGAGCCGGATGAACACTGAAGCTTTCTTT
TRBV19	NA	TRBJ2-1	TRBD1	CASGKGAYNEQFF	TGTGCCAGTGGAAAGGGGGCATACAATGAGCAGTTCTTC
TRBV19	NA	TRBJ1-3	NA	CASSVDAGNTIYF	TGTGCCAGTAGTGTGGACGCTGGAAACACCATATATTTT
TRBV4-1	once	TRBJ1-5	NA	CASSQDPSIGTLNQPQHF	TGCGCCAGCAGCCAAGATCCGAGTATTGGTACCTTGAATCAGCCCCAGCATTTT
TRBV9	NA	TRBJ2-1	NA	CASSSRTAYNEQFF	TGTGCCAGCAGCTCACGGACAGCATACAATGAGCAGTTCTTC
TRBV5-4	NA	TRBJ2-7	NA	CASSLGQSSYEQYF	TGTGCCAGCAGCTTGGGACAGAGCTCCTACGAGCAGTACTTC
TRBV20-1	NA	TRBJ2-1	NA	CSASLDEGYNEQFF	TGCAGTGCTAGTTTGGACGAAGGTTACAATGAGCAGTTCTTC
TRBV7-3	NA	TRBJ2-5	TRBD2	CASSPAGGETQYF	TGTGCCAGCAGTCCAGCGGGGGGCGAGACCCAGTACTTC